The rows below give T cell receptor beta chains drawn from one sample of a study of cytomegalovirus exposure and HLA in healthy donors. Profiled with immunoSEQ multiplex PCR; TCRdb holds only in-frame clones, not every one. The table has 100,000 to 120,000 clones, 78% seen once; the top ten hold 1% to 1.5%. Sequencing used PBMCs. Source of these receptors: a man in his thirties or forties in good health and CMV-seronegative. Both conserved end residues are part of each CDR3. A D gene is named only where the DNA matches it firmly. Clone size is not always given. Where it is, it says once, few, many or a class for expanded clones.

d_call | clone_size | j_call | v_call | cdr3_nt | cdr3_aa
. | few | TRBJ2-7 | TRBV19 | TGTGCCAGTAGACAACCGGGACTGGTCTCCTACGAGCAGTACTTC | CASRQPGLVSYEQYF
. | once | TRBJ1-2 | TRBV18 | TGTGCCAGCTCACCATCCAGTCCGATAAAGTTTAACTATGGCTACACCTTC | CASSPSSPIKFNYGYTF
. | . | TRBJ2-1 | TRBV29-1 | TGCAGCGTTGAAGGGGGCCTGAATGAGCAGTTCTTC | CSVEGGLNEQFF
. | . | TRBJ2-1 | TRBV7-9 | TGTGCCAGCAGCTCCACGGTGGGACTCCCCTACAATGAGCAGTTCTTC | CASSSTVGLPYNEQFF
. | few | TRBJ1-4 | TRBV4-3 | TGCGCCAGCAGCCAAGATCTAGAGGGTGGGATTAATGAAAAACTGTTTTTT | CASSQDLEGGINEKLFF
. | . | TRBJ1-2 | TRBV10-3 | TGTGCCATCAGTGAGTCGGAGAACAACTATGGCTACACCTTC | CAISESENNYGYTF
TRBD1 | . | TRBJ2-7 | TRBV18 | TGTGCCAGCTCACCCGGGACAGGGGGAGGCGAGCAGTACTTC | CASSPGTGGGEQYF
. | once | TRBJ1-2 | TRBV2 | TGTGCCAGCAGTGAAGTTCGTACGAGAGACTATGGCTACACCTTC | CASSEVRTRDYGYTF
TRBD1 | . | TRBJ2-7 | TRBV7-2 | TGTGCCAGCAGCTTCGACCGGGACAGGGCGTACGAGCAGTACTTC | CASSFDRDRAYEQYF
. | . | TRBJ2-3 | TRBV7-9 | TGTGCCAGCAGCCACACGATTGGGGGCGGGACAGATACGCAGTATTTT | CASSHTIGGGTDTQYF
. | . | TRBJ2-7 | TRBV30 | TGTGCCTGGACGCCATCAATGACTCCGCGAATACGGGAGCAGTACTTC | CAWTPSMTPRIREQYF
TRBD2 | once | TRBJ2-3 | TRBV9 | TGTGCCAGCAGCGGCCTAGCGGGGGGGGAAGATACGCAGTATTTT | CASSGLAGGEDTQYF
. | . | TRBJ1-2 | TRBV5-1 | TGCGCCAGCGATACAGGGCATGGAGGCTCCTATGGCCACACCTTC | CASDTGHGGSYGHTF
. | . | TRBJ2-3 | TRBV2 | TGTGCCAGCAGTGAAGGTTCGGGAGCAAACACAGATACGCAGTATTTT | CASSEGSGANTDTQYF
. | . | TRBJ1-5 | TRBV2 | TGTGCCAGCACCCAACAGGGTTGGCAGCCCCAGCATTTT | CASTQQGWQPQHF
. | . | TRBJ2-4 | TRBV4-1 | TGCGCCAGCAGCCAAGATCTTGAGCAGGGTGGGACCAAAAACATTCAGTACTTC | CASSQDLEQGGTKNIQYF
TRBD1 | few | TRBJ2-2 | TRBV6-5 | TGTGCCAGCAGCCGAACTCAGGGGGCCGGGGAGCTGTTTTTT | CASSRTQGAGELFF